This TCR beta chain came from a study of blood T cell repertoires in COVID-19. As handled by the study authors: Estimation of nucleated cell counts was performed using reference gene primer amplification. Profiling relied on immunoSEQ multiplex PCR, and the TCRdb table lists in-frame clones only, not all of them. The V and J calls and the clone size are those of that table, but D and trimming were determined from the DNA. The sample carries 310,000 or so clones, under 90% recorded once. This CDR3 has 15 amino acids. The V gene lost 0 bases and the J gene lost 6 bases, with 11 bases spanning the gap. CDR1 and CDR2 (germline): SGHTA, FQGTGA.

The clonotype originates from a woman under 30 who had recovered from COVID-19. Sequencing was done on a sample of PBMCs or T cells enriched from blood (not recorded which). The rearrangement links TRBV7-3 to TRBJ2-2, with D possibly being TRBD2 (6 bases). The CDR3 sequence is CASSLTGGEPGELFF. As DNA, the CDR3 is TGTGCCAGCAGCTTAACGGGAGGCGAGCCCGGGGAGCTGTTTTTT. The entire variable domain, with the rest obtained from reference TRBV7-3 and TRBJ2-2, is as follows: GAGVSQTPSNKVTEKGKYVELRCDPISGHTALYWYRQSLGQGPEFLIYFQGTGAADDSGLPNDRFFAVRPEGSVSTLKIQRTERGDSAVYLCASSLTGGEPGELFFGEGSRLTVL.